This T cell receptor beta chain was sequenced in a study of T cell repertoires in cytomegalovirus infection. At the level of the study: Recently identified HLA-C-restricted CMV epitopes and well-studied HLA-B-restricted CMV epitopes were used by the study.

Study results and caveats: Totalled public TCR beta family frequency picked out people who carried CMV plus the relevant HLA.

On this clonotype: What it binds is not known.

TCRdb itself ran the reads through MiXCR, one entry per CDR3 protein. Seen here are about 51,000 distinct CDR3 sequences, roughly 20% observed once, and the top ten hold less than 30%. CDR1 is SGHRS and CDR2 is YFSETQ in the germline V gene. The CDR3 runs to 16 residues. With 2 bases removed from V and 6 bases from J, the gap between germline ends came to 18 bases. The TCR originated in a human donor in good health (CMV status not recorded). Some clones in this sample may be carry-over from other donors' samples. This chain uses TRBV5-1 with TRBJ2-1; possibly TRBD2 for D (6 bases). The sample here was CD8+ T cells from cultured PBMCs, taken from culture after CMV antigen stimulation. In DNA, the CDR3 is TGCGCCAGCAGCTTACGTTCCAGGGAGGTGAGCAATGAGCAGTTCTTC. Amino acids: CASSLRSREVSNEQFF.